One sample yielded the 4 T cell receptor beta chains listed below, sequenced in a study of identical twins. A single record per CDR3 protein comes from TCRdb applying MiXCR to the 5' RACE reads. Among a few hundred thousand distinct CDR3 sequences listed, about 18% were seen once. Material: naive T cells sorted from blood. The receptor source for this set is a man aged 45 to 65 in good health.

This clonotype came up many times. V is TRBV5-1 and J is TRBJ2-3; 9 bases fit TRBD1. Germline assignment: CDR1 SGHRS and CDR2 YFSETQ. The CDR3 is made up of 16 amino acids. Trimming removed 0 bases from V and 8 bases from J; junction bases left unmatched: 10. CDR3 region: CASSLEGQGLYATQYF. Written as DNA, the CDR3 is TGCGCCAGCAGCTTGGAGGGACAGGGATTGTACGCTACGCAGTATTTT. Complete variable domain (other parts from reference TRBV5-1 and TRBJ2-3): KAGVTQTPRYLIKTRGQQVTLSCSPISGHRSVSWYQQTPGQGLQFLFEYFSETQRNKGNFPGRFSGRQFSNSRSEMNVSTLELGDSALYLCASSLEGQGLYATQYFGPGTRLTVL.

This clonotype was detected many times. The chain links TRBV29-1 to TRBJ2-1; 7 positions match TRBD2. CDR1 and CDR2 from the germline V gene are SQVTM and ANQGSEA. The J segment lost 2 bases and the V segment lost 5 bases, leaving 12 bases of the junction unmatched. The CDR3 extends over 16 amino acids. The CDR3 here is CSVYPTERGTYNEQFF. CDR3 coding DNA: TGCAGCGTTTACCCGACAGAGCGGGGAACCTACAATGAGCAGTTCTTC.

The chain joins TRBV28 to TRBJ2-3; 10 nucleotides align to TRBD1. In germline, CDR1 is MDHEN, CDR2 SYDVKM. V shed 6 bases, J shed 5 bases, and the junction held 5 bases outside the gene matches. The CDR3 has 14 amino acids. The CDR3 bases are TGTGCCAGCAGCGACAGGGGGCCGAGAGATACGCAGTATTTT. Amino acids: CASSDRGPRDTQYF.

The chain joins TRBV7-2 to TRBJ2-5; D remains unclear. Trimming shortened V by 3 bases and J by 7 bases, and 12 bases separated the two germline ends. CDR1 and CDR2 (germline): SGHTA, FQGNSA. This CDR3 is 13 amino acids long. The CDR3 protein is CASSFGVLGTQYF. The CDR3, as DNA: TGTGCCAGCAGCTTTGGGGTGCTTGGGACCCAGTACTTC.